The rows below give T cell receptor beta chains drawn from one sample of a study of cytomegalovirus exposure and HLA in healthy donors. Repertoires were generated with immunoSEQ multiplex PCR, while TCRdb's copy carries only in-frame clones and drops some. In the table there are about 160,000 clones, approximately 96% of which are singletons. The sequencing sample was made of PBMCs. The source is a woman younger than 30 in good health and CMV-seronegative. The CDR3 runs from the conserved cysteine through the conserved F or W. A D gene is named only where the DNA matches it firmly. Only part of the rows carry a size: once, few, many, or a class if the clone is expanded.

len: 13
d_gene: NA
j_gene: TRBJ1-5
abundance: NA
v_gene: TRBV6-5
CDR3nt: TGTGCCAGCAGCTCGGACAGAAATCAGCCCCAGCATTTT
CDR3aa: CASSSDRNQPQHF

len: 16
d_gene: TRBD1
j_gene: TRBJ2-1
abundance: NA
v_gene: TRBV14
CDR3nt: TGTGCCAGCAGCCCGTGGGACAGGACCACGTACAATGAGCAGTTCTTC
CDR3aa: CASSPWDRTTYNEQFF

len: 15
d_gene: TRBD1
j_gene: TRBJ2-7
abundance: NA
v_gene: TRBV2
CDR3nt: TGTGCCAGCAGGGACACGACAGGGGGTCAGATCGAGCAGTACTTC
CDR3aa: CASRDTTGGQIEQYF

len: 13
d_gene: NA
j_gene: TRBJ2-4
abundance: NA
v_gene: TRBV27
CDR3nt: TGTGCCAGCAGTTACCCAGGGTCCAACATTCAGTACTTC
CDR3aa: CASSYPGSNIQYF

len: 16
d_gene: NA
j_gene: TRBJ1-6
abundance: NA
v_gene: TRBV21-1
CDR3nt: TGTGCCAGCAGCAAAGGTGCAGGTCGCTATAATTCACCCCTCCACTTT
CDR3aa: CASSKGAGRYNSPLHF

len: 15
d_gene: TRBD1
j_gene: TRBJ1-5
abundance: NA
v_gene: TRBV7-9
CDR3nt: TGTGCCAGCAGCTCCGGGACAGGAGCAGGTCAGCCCCAGCATTTT
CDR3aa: CASSSGTGAGQPQHF

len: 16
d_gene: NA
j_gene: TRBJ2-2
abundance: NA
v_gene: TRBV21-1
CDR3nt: TGTGCCAGCAGCCCAGGAGGGGCAGCGAACACCGGGGAGCTGTTTTTT
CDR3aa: CASSPGGAANTGELFF

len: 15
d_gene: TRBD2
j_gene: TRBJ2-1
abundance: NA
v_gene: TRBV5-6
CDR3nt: TGTGCCAGCAGCCCCGGACTAGCGGGGAGCAATGAGCAGTTCTTC
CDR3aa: CASSPGLAGSNEQFF

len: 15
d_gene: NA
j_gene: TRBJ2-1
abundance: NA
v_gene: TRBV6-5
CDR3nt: TGTGCCAGCAGTAACGGGGAGAGCTCCTACAATGAGCAGTTCTTC
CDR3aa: CASSNGESSYNEQFF

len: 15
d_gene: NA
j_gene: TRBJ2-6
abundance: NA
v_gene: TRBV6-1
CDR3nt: TGTGCCAGCAGTTCTCGCGGGGCTGGGGCCAACGTCCTGACTTTC
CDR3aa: CASSSRGAGANVLTF

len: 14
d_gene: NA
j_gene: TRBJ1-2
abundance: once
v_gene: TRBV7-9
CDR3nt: TGTGCCAGCACCCCGACCGGGACACCCCCGGGAAACACCTTC
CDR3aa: CASTPTGTPPGNTF

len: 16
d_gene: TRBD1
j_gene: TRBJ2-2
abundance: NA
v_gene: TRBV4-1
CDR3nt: TGCGCCAGCAGTTACCCGGGACAGGGCCACACCGGGGAGCTGTTTTTT
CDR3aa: CASSYPGQGHTGELFF

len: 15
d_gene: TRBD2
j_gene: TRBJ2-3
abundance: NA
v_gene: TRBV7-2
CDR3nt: TGTGCCAGCAGCTTTGCCAGCGGGGGGGCAGATACGCAGTATTTT
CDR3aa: CASSFASGGADTQYF

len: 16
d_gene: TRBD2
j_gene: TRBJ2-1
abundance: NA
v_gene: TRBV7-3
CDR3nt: TGTGCCAGCAGCAGCACGACTAGCGGGGTTTACAATGAGCAGTTCTTC
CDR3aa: CASSSTTSGVYNEQFF

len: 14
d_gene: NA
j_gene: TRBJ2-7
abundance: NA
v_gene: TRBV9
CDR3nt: TGTGCCAGCAGCTTGCGGGACGGAGCCTACGAGCAGTACTTC
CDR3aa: CASSLRDGAYEQYF

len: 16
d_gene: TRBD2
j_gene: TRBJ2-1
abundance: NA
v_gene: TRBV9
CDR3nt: TGTGCCAGCAGCGTAGAGGGCGGGGGGCCCCACAATGAGCAGTTCTTC
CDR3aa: CASSVEGGGPHNEQFF

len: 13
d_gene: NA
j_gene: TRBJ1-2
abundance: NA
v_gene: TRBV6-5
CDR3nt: TGTGCCAGTGTCTCTAGGAGGGACTATGGCTACACCTTC
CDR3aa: CASVSRRDYGYTF

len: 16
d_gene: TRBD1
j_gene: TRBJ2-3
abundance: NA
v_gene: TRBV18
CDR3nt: TGTGCCAGCTCACCGCCGGACAGGGGCGGCACAGATACGCAGTATTTT
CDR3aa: CASSPPDRGGTDTQYF

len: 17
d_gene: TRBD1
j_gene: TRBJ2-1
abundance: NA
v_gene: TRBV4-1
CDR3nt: TGCGCCAGCAGCCTCAGAACCCGGGACAGGCTCTACAATGAGCAGTTCTTC
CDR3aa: CASSLRTRDRLYNEQFF

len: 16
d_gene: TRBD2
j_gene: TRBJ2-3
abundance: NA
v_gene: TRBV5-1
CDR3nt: TGCGCCAGCAGCTTGGCCGGACTAGCGAGCACAGATACGCAGTATTTT
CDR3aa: CASSLAGLASTDTQYF

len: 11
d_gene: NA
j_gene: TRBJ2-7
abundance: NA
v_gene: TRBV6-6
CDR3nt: TGTGCCAGCAGTCCGCTTCTAGAGCAGTACTTC
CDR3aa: CASSPLLEQYF

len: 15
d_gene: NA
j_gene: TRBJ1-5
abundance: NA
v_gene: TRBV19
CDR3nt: TGTGCCAGTAGTATAGGTGGGCATAGCAATCAGCCCCAGCATTTT
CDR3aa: CASSIGGHSNQPQHF

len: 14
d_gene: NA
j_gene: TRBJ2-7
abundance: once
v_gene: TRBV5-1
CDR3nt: TGCGCCAGCAGCTTGGAGGGGGGGCTCTACGAGCAGTACTTC
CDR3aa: CASSLEGGLYEQYF

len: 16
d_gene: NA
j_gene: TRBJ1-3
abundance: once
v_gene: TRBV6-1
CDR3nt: TGTGCCAGCAGTGAAGCAACGGGGATCGTTGGAAACACCATATATTTT
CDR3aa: CASSEATGIVGNTIYF

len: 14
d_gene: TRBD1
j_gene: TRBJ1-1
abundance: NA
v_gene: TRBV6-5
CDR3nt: TGTGCCAGCAGCTCGATCGGACAGGGTGGGGTAGCTTTCTTT
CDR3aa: CASSSIGQGGVAFF

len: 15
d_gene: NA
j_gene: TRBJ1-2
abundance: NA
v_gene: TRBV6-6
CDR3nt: TGTGCCAGCAGTTACTCGTCGTTGACAAATTATGGCTACACCTTC
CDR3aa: CASSYSSLTNYGYTF

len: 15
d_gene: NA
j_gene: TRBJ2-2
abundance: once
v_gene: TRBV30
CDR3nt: TGTGCCTGGAGTGTACGAAGGGGAAACACCGGGGAGCTGTTTTTT
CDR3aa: CAWSVRRGNTGELFF

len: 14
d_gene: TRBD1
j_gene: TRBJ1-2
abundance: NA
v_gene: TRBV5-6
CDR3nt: TGTGCCAGCACCCGGGACAGGAGGAACTATGGCTACACCTTC
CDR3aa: CASTRDRRNYGYTF

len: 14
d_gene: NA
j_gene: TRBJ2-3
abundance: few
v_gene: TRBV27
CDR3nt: TGTGCCAGCAGTTTAGTTCCGTTCGCAGATACGCAGTATTTT
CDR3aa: CASSLVPFADTQYF

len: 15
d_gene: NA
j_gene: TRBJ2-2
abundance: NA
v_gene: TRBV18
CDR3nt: TGTGCCAGCTCACCACCGACAGGGAACACCGGGGAGCTGTTTTTT
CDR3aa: CASSPPTGNTGELFF

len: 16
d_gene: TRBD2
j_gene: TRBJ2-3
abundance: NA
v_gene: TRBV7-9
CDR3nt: TGTGCCAGCAGCGCCGTTACAGCGGGGGGCACAGATACGCAGTATTTT
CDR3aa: CASSAVTAGGTDTQYF

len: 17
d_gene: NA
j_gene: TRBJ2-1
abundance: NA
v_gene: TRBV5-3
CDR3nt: TGTGCCAGAATCCCGGACCGGGGTTTGAGCTCCTACAATGAGCAGTTCTTC
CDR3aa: CARIPDRGLSSYNEQFF

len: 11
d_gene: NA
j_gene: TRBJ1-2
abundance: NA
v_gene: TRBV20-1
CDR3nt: TGCAGCGGGGGGGGGAACTATGGCTACACCTTC
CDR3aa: CSGGGNYGYTF

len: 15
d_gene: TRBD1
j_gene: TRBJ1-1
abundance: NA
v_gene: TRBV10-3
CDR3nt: TGTGCCATCAGTACCCGGGACAGGGGGCCCACTGAAGCTTTCTTT
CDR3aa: CAISTRDRGPTEAFF

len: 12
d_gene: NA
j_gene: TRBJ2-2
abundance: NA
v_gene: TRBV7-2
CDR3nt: TGTGCCAGCAGCCTAGCCGTGGGGGAGCTGTTTTTT
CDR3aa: CASSLAVGELFF

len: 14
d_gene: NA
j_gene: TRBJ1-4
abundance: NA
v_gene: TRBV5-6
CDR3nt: TGTGCCAGCAGCTTGGGTGTTCAAAATGAAAAACTGTTTTTT
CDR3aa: CASSLGVQNEKLFF

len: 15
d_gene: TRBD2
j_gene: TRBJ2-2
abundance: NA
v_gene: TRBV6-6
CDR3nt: TGTGCCAGCAGCTCTAGCGGGGCCAACACCGGGGAGCTGTTTTTT
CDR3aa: CASSSSGANTGELFF

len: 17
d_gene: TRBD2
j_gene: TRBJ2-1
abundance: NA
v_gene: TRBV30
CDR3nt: TGTGCCTGGAGTCGCCAGGGGCTAGCGGGGGACCGGAATGAGCAGTTCTTC
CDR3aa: CAWSRQGLAGDRNEQFF

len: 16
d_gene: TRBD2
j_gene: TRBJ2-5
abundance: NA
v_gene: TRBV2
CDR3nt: TGTGCCAGCAGTGAAGCGCTTGGGGGGGGTCAAGAGACCCAGTACTTC
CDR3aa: CASSEALGGGQETQYF

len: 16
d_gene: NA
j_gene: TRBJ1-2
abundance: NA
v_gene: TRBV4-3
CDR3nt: TGCGCCAGCAGCCAAGATTATCGGGGGATACTTGAAGGCTACACCTTC
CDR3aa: CASSQDYRGILEGYTF

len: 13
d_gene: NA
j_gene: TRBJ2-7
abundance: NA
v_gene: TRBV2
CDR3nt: TGTGCCAGCAGTGGGCATATCTCCTACGAGCAGTACTTC
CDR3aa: CASSGHISYEQYF

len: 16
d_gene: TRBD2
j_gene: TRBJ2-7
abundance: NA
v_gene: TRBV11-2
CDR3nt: TGTGCCAGCAGTTTGGGGATAGCGGGGGGAGCCTACGAGCAGTACTTC
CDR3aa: CASSLGIAGGAYEQYF

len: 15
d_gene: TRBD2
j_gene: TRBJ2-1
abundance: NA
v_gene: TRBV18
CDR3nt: TGTGCCAGCTCACCACAGCGGGGGGGCCGGAATGAGCAGTTCTTC
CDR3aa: CASSPQRGGRNEQFF

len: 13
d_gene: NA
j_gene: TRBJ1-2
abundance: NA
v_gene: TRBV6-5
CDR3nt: TGTGCCAGCAGTTACAACTGGTACTATGGCTACACCTTC
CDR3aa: CASSYNWYYGYTF

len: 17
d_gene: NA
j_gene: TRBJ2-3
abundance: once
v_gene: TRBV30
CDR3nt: TGTGCCTGGAGTCCCCCCGGACTTACCTCTAGCACAGATACGCAGTATTTT
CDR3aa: CAWSPPGLTSSTDTQYF

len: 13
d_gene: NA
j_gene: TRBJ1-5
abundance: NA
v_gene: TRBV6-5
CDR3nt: TGTGCCAGCAGTTACGGCAGCAATCAGCCCCAGCATTTT
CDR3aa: CASSYGSNQPQHF

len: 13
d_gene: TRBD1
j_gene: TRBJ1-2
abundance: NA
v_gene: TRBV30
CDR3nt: TGTGCCAGCGGACAGGCTTTTAACTATGGCTACACCTTC
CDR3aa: CASGQAFNYGYTF

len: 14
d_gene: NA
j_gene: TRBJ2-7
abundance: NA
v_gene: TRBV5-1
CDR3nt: TGCGCCAGCAGCTCAGAAGGAGGGGAATGGGAGCAGTACTTC
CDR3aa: CASSSEGGEWEQYF

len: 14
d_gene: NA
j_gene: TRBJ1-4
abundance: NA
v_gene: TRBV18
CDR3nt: TGTGCCACCTCCGAGCGCGGGGTTGGTGAAAAACTGTTTTTT
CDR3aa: CATSERGVGEKLFF

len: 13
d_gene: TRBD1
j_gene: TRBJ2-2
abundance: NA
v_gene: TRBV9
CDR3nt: TGTGCCAGCAATAGGGGGCCGGGCGGGGAGCTGTTTTTT
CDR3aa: CASNRGPGGELFF

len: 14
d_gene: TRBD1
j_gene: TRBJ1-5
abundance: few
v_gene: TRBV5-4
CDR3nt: TGTGCCAGCAGCGCCAGGGGGTTGGATCAGCCCCAGCATTTT
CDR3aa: CASSARGLDQPQHF

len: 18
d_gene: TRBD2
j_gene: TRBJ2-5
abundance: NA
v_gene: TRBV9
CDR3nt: TGTGCCAGCAGCGCCGGGACTAGCGGGGGGGCCGTGGTAGAGACCCAGTACTTC
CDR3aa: CASSAGTSGGAVVETQYF

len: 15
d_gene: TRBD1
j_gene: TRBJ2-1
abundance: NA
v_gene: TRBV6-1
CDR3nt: TGTGCCAGCACATTTACGGGACAGGGGAACAATGAGCAGTTCTTC
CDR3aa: CASTFTGQGNNEQFF

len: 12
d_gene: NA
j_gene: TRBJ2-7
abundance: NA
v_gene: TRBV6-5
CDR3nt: TGTGCCAGCACCACACCCAGGGGCGAGCAGTACTTC
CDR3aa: CASTTPRGEQYF

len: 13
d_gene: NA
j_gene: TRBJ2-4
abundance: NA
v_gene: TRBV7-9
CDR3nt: TGTGCCAGCAGCGCCCACGGTTTAAACATTCAGTACTTC
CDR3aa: CASSAHGLNIQYF